The 26 T cell receptor beta chains reported below all come from one sample, sequenced in a study of OX40 agonist ivuxolimab in advanced cancers. Only in-frame clones appear in the TCRdb table, and some are missing; sequencing was by immunoSEQ multiplex PCR. The sample records about 120,000 clones, 85% to 90% being singletons. Sequenced material: CD4+ or CD8+ T cells sorted from blood, taken in a trial of the OX40 agonist ivuxolimab. The receptors stem from an adult with an advanced solid tumor such as melanoma, head and neck, liver or kidney cancer.

V is TRBV28 and J is TRBJ2-6; TRBD1 is a possible D gene (5 bases). V gave up 5 bases and J gave up 2 bases, with 13 bases separating them. CDR3 length: 16 residues. Germline lookup yields CDR1 MDHEN and CDR2 SYDVKM. Written as DNA, the CDR3 is TGTGCCAGCAGTGTCAGGGTTCTTGCTGGGGCCAACGTCCTGACTTTC. Its translation is CASSVRVLAGANVLTF.

The chain recombines TRBV5-5 with TRBJ1-5; D perhaps matches TRBD1 (5 bases). This CDR3 is 14 amino acids long. Germline assignment: CDR1 SGHKS and CDR2 YYEKEE (reference sequence). Trimming took off 5 bases at V and 2 bases at J, with 11 bases between the two ends. In nucleotides, the CDR3 is TGTGCCAGCAGTTCAGGGTACGGCAATCAGCCCCAGCATTTT. Protein: CASSSGYGNQPQHF.

J is TRBJ1-1 and V is TRBV28; D ambiguous. The germline V and J ends were trimmed by 7 bases and 0 bases, with 3 bases remaining between them. The germline V gene encodes CDR1 MDHEN and CDR2 SYDVKM. The CDR3 spans 11 residues. The CDR3 is CASKVNTEAFF. The CDR3 nucleotides read TGTGCCAGCAAGGTGAACACTGAAGCTTTCTTT.

The gene calls are TRBV5-1 and TRBJ2-1, with TRBD2 matching over 11 bases. Looked up from germline, CDR1 is SGHRS and CDR2 is YFSETQ. The V gene end was trimmed by 4 bases and the J gene end by 7 bases; junction bases not matched to a gene: 4. CDR3 length: 14 amino acids. In nucleotides, the CDR3 is TGCGCCAGCAGCAATAGCGGGGGGGCGAATGAGCAGTTCTTC. Translation: CASSNSGGANEQFF.

The gene calls are TRBV10-3 and TRBJ2-5, with a tentative D call TRBD1 (6 bases). CDR3 length: 13 amino acids. Germline V gene data show CDR1 as ENHRY and CDR2 as SYGVKD. Trimming removed 11 bases from V and 3 bases from J, with 16 bases in between. Here the CDR3 reads CAARGGWEETQYF. Here the CDR3 DNA reads TGTGCCGCCCGAGGGGGATGGGAAGAGACCCAGTACTTC.

The J gene is TRBJ2-7, the V gene TRBV2; no clear D gene. The V gene lost 1 base and the J gene lost 6 bases, with 13 bases spanning the gap. The germline V gene encodes CDR1 SNHLY and CDR2 FYNNEI. The CDR3 has 14 residues. The CDR3 sequence: CASSEGQFLREQYF. Written as DNA, the CDR3 is TGTGCCAGCAGTGAAGGCCAGTTCCTCCGCGAGCAGTACTTC.

V usage is TRBV2 and J usage is TRBJ2-1; tentatively, D is TRBD1 or TRBD2 (7 bases each). The germline V and J ends were trimmed by 5 bases and 7 bases, with 12 bases remaining between them. Per germline, CDR1 SNHLY and CDR2 FYNNEI. The CDR3 consists of 13 residues. The CDR3 protein is CASSLQGGNEQFF. The CDR3 DNA reads TGTGCCAGCAGTCTGCAGGGGGGGAATGAGCAGTTCTTC.

V and J are TRBV30 and TRBJ2-2; D not certain. This CDR3 comprises 15 residues. The V end lost 0 bases, the J end lost 1 base, and 9 bases lay between the germline ends. Per the germline V gene, CDR1 is GTSNPN and CDR2 is SVGIG (reference sequence). In DNA, the CDR3 is TGTGCCTGGAGTGTGTTGAACTTGAACACCGGGGAGCTGTTTTTT. It encodes CAWSVLNLNTGELFF.

The chain recombines TRBV5-1 with TRBJ2-3, with 10 bases matching TRBD2. The V gene's germline CDR1 is SGHRS and CDR2 YFSETQ. This CDR3 contains 19 residues. The V and J ends lost 1 base and 5 bases, in that order; junction bases with no gene match: 16. In DNA, the CDR3 is TGCGCCAGCAGCTTGTCGGGCAGCCTTAGCGGGGGGCTTAAAGATACGCAGTATTTT. Protein: CASSLSGSLSGGLKDTQYF. Full variable domain (rest looked up from reference TRBV5-1 and TRBJ2-3): KAGVTQTPRYLIKTRGQQVTLSCSPISGHRSVSWYQQTPGQGLQFLFEYFSETQRNKGNFPGRFSGRQFSNSRSEMNVSTLELGDSALYLCASSLSGSLSGGLKDTQYFGPGTRLTVL.

The V and J genes are TRBV10-3 and TRBJ2-7; D is unclear. Trimming pared 0 bases from V and 4 bases from J, leaving 13 bases between. The CDR3 runs 15 residues. Germline CDR1 and CDR2: ENHRY and SYGVKD. In DNA, the CDR3 is TGTGCCATCAGTGAGTCCGGGTCCAGAAATTACGAGCAGTACTTC. This sequence encodes CAISESGSRNYEQYF.

This chain links TRBV30 with TRBJ2-1; D is perhaps TRBD2 (6 bases). Trimming pared 5 bases from V and 7 bases from J, leaving 12 bases between. This CDR3 has 12 amino acids. CDR1 and CDR2 from the germline V gene are GTSNPN and SVGIG (reference sequence). The CDR3 region is CAWWVRGNEQFF. CDR3 DNA: TGTGCCTGGTGGGTCCGGGGGAATGAGCAGTTCTTC.

A few counts support this clone. This chain joins TRBV5-1 and TRBJ1-3, with 7 nucleotides matching TRBD1. Germline-derived CDR1 and CDR2 are SGHRS and YFSETQ. V shed 4 bases and J 4 bases; nucleotides not matched to a gene: 2. The CDR3 extends over 13 amino acids. CDR3 in amino acids: CASSEGQGNTIYF. CDR3 nucleotide sequence: TGCGCCAGCAGCGAGGGACAGGGAAACACCATATATTTT.

The chain carries TRBV6-5 and TRBJ2-3; 7 bases map to TRBD2. With V trimmed by 2 bases and J by 2 bases, 4 bases remained unmatched. This CDR3 has 15 residues. The germline CDR1 and CDR2 sequences are MNHEY and SVGAGI. The CDR3 nucleotides read TGTGCCAGCAGTTACCGCGGGGGACCCACAGATACGCAGTATTTT. Protein sequence: CASSYRGGPTDTQYF.

J is TRBJ2-6 and V is TRBV21-1; the D call in the table, TRBD1, was not verified against the DNA. TRBV21-1 is labeled a pseudogene. This CDR3 spans 17 amino acids. This CDR3 is CASSARNQGTGANVLTF. The CDR3 DNA reads TGTGCCAGCAGCGCCCGGAACCAGGGTACTGGGGCCAACGTCCTGACTTTC.

The rearrangement joins TRBV7-2 to TRBJ1-2; TRBD1 aligns across 10 bases. The CDR3 length is 18 residues. CDR1 and CDR2 (germline): SGHTA, FQGNSA. The ends lost 5 bases at V and 0 bases at J; junction bases unmatched: 12. The CDR3 loop is CASSPHTRQGASNYGYTF. The DNA for the CDR3 is TGTGCCAGCAGCCCCCACACTCGACAGGGGGCTTCTAACTATGGCTACACCTTC.

V gene TRBV10-3 combines with J gene TRBJ2-1, with no clear D. V lost 7 bases and J 0 bases, leaving 4 bases between the germline ends. This CDR3 is built from 12 residues. Germline CDR1 and CDR2: ENHRY and SYGVKD. CDR3 in DNA: TGTGCCATCATGGGCTCCTACAATGAGCAGTTCTTC. Protein: CAIMGSYNEQFF.

This rearrangement joins TRBV30 to TRBJ1-2; D unresolved. Trimming removed 1 base at V and 2 bases at J, with 5 bases between. The CDR3 has 12 amino acids. Germline CDR1 is GTSNPN and CDR2 is SVGIG (reference sequence). CDR3 region: CAWSGGNYGYTF. CDR3 nucleotides: TGTGCCTGGAGTGGCGGCAACTATGGCTACACCTTC.

This clone was found once. This same CDR3 is encoded by further DNA sequences in the sample. This chain joins TRBV7-9 and TRBJ2-7; 7 nucleotides line up with TRBD1. After removal of 1 base from V and 3 bases from J, the junction contained 3 bases not matched to a gene. Looked up from germline, CDR1 is SEHNR and CDR2 is FQNEAQ (reference sequence). This CDR3 has 14 amino acids. The CDR3 here is CASSLGTGSYEQYF. The CDR3 coding sequence is TGTGCCAGCAGCTTAGGGACAGGCAGCTACGAGCAGTACTTC. Looking up the rest from reference TRBV7-9 and TRBJ2-7 gives the full variable domain: DTGVSQNPRHKITKRGQNVTFRCDPISEHNRLYWYRQTLGQGPEFLTYFQNEAQLEKSRLLSDRFSAERPKGSFSTLEIQRTEQGDSAMYLCASSLGTGSYEQYFGPGTRLTVT.

The rearrangement joins TRBV6-6 to TRBJ1-2; D possibly corresponds to TRBD1 (6 bases). The V and J ends lost 2 bases and 6 bases respectively, with 19 bases between them. CDR1 and CDR2 (germline): MNHNY, SVGAGI (reference sequence). CDR3 length equals 16 residues. CDR3 sequence reads: CASSYAEGVGWNGYTF. Here the CDR3 DNA reads TGTGCCAGCAGTTACGCAGAGGGGGTGGGGTGGAATGGCTACACCTTC.

The gene calls are TRBV29-1 and TRBJ1-2; D not resolved. Germline V CDR1 and CDR2: SQVTM, ANQGSEA. The CDR3 covers 13 residues. The V end lost 7 bases, the J end lost 4 bases, and 16 bases lay between the germline ends. The chain's CDR3 is CSALVDPTYGYTF. CDR3 nucleotides: TGCAGCGCCCTAGTGGACCCCACCTATGGCTACACCTTC.

V is TRBV9 and J is TRBJ2-6, with a possible D match to TRBD1 (6 bases). Germline V gene data show CDR1 as SGDLS and CDR2 as YYNGEE. CDR3 length: 14 residues. Trimming left V 3 bases short and J 12 bases short, with 16 bases between. The CDR3 region has the DNA TGTGCCAGCAGCGCCTCACAGGGCCCCAGCGTCCTGACTTTC. Its translation: CASSASQGPSVLTF.

This rearrangement joins TRBV6-6 to TRBJ2-1; D remains ambiguous. The V end lost 2 bases, the J end lost 4 bases, and 12 bases lay between the germline ends. This CDR3 comprises 15 residues. Germline V lookup: CDR1 MNHNY, CDR2 SVGAGI (reference sequence). The CDR3 sequence: CASSYEAAAYNEQFF. In DNA, the CDR3 is TGTGCCAGCAGTTACGAGGCAGCAGCTTACAATGAGCAGTTCTTC.

This clone was counted a few times. The chain carries TRBV7-8 and TRBJ2-2; a possible D gene is TRBD1 (8 bases). The germline V gene has CDR1 SGHVS and CDR2 FQNEAQ. V lost 2 bases to trimming and J lost 4 bases, with 17 bases between them. The CDR3 is 17 residues long. In nucleotides, the CDR3 is TGTGCCAGCAGCTTACAGGGGGCGGGGGCGGCCACCGGGGAGCTGTTTTTT. It encodes CASSLQGAGAATGELFF.

The chain combines TRBV10-3 with TRBJ2-5; D gene ambiguous. TRBJ2-7 explains the end of the DNA better; the J call may be wrong. This CDR3 is 14 amino acids long. CDR1 is ENHRY, CDR2 SYGVKD, per germline. The CDR3 protein is CAISESGRVYEQYF. The CDR3 DNA is TGTGCCATCAGTGAGTCCGGTCGGGTCTACGAGCAGTACTTC.

The chain carries TRBV4-3 and TRBJ1-6; the D is unclear. CDR1 and CDR2 (germline): LGHNA, YSLEER. The V and J ends lost 0 bases and 11 bases respectively, with 8 bases between them. The CDR3 loop spans 13 amino acids. The CDR3 region has the DNA TGCGCCAGCAGCCAAGATCTGAGGGCACCCCTCCACTTT. It yields the protein CASSQDLRAPLHF.

This chain links TRBV12-2 with TRBJ2-7; the table names TRBD1, a call not compared with the DNA. TRBV12-2 is marked as a pseudogene. The CDR3 spans 16 residues. CDR3 bases: TGTGCAAGTCGCTTAGGCGGGACAGGGGACAGCTACGAGCAGTACTTC. This gives the protein CASRLGGTGDSYEQYF.